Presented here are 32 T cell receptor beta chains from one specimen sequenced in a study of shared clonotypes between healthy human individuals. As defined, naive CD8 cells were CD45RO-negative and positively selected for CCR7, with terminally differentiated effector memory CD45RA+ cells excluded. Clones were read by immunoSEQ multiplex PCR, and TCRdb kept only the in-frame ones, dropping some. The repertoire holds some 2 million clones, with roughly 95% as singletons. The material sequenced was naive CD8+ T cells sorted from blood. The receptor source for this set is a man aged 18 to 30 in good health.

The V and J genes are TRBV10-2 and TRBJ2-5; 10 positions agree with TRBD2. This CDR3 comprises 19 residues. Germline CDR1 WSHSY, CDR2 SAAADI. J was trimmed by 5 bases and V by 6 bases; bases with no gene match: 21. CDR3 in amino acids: CASRLTRLAGALSGETQYF. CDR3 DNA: TGCGCCAGCAGACTGACTCGGCTAGCGGGGGCCCTCTCGGGGGAGACCCAGTACTTC.

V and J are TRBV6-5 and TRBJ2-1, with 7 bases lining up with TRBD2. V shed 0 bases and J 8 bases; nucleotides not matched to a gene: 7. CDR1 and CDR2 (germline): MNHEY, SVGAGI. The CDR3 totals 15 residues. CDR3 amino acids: CASSYSVSGLDEQFF. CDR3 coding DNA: TGTGCCAGCAGTTACTCTGTTAGCGGGCTCGATGAGCAGTTCTTC.

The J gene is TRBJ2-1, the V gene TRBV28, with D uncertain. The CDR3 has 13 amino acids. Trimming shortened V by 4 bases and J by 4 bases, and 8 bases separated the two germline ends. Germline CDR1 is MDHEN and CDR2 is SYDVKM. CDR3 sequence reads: CASSSQQYNEQFF. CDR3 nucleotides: TGTGCCAGCAGTTCACAGCAATACAATGAGCAGTTCTTC.

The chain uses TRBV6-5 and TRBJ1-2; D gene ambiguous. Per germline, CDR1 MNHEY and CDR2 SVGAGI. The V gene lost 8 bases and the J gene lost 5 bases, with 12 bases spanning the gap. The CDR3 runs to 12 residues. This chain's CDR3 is CASGETRYGYTF. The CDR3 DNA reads TGTGCCAGCGGGGAGACGCGTTATGGCTACACCTTC.

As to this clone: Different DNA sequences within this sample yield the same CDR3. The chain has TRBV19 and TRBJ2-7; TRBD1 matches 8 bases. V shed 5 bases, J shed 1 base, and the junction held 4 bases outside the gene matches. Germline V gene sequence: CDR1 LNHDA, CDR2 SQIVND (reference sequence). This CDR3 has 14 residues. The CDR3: CASSPGTGSYEQYF. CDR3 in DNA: TGTGCCAGTAGTCCAGGGACAGGATCCTACGAGCAGTACTTC.

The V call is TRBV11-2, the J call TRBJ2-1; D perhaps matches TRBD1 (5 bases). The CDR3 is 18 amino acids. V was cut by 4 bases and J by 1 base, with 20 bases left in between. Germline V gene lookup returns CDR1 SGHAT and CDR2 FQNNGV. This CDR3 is CASSSNPTGSISYNEQFF. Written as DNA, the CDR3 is TGTGCCAGCAGCTCTAATCCCACAGGATCGATTTCCTACAATGAGCAGTTCTTC.

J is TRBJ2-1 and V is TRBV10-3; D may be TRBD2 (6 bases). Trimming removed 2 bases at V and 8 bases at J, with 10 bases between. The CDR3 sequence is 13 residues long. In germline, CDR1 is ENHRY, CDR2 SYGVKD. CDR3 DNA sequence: TGTGCCATCAGTGAGGGGACTTTCGATGAGCAGTTCTTC. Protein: CAISEGTFDEQFF.

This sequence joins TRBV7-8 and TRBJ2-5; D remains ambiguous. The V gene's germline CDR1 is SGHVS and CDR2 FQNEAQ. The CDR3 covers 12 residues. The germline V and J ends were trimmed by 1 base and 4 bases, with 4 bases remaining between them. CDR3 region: CASSLVVETQYF. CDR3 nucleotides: TGTGCCAGCAGCTTAGTGGTAGAGACCCAGTACTTC.

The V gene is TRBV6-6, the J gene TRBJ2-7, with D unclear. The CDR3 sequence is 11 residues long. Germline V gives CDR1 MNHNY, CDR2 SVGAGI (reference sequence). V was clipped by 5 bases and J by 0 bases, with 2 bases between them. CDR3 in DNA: TGTGCCAGCAGTCGCTCCTACGAGCAGTACTTC. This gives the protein CASSRSYEQYF.

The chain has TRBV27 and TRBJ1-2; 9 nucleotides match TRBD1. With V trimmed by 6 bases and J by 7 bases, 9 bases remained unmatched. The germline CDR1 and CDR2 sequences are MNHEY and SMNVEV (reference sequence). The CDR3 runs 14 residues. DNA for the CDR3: TGTGCCAGCAGAACCGGACAGGGGATCTTTGGCTACACCTTC. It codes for CASRTGQGIFGYTF.

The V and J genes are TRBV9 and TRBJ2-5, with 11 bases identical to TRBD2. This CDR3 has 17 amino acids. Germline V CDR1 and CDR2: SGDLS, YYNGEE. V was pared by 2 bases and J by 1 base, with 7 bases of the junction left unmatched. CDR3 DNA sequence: TGTGCCAGCAGCGTCGGCCGGACTAGCGGGCTCCAAGAGACCCAGTACTTC. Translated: CASSVGRTSGLQETQYF.

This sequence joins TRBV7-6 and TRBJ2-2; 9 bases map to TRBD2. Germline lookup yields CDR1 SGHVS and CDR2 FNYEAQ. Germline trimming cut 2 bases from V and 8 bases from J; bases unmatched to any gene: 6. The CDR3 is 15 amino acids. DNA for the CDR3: TGTGCCAGCAGCTTATTGGCTAGCGGGAAGGGGGAGCTGTTTTTT. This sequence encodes CASSLLASGKGELFF.

CDR3 nucleotides: TGCGCCAGCAGCCAAGTGGAGGCGGGAGGGTCAGGAGAGACCCAGTACTTC. Protein: CASSQVEAGGSGETQYF. The V and J genes are TRBV4-1 and TRBJ2-5; 9 positions agree with TRBD2. Unmatched junction bases numbered 10, after V lost 1 base and J lost 4 bases. CDR3 length equals 17 residues. The V gene's germline CDR1 is MGHRA and CDR2 YSYEKL.

For the CDR3, the DNA is TGTGCCAGCAGCGTTGGGGCGGGAGCCGAGCAGTTCTTC. Protein sequence: CASSVGAGAEQFF. The chain joins TRBV7-2 to TRBJ2-1; the match to TRBD2 covers 7 bases. Germline V CDR1 and CDR2: SGHTA, FQGNSA. The ends lost 5 bases at V and 10 bases at J; junction bases unmatched: 8. This CDR3 has 13 residues.

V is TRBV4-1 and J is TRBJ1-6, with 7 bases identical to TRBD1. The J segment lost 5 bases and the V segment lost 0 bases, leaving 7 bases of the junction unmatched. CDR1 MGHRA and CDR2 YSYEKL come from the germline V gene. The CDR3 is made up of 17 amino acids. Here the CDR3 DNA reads TGCGCCAGCAGCCAAGATCTAGCTCAGGGGGATAATTCACCCCTCCACTTT. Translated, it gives CASSQDLAQGDNSPLHF.

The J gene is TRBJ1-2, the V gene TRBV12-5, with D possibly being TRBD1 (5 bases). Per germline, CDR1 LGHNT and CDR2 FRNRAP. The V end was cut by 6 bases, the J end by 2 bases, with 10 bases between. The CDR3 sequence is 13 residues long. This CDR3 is CASGSGTNYGYTF. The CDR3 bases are TGTGCTAGTGGCTCAGGGACGAACTATGGCTACACCTTC. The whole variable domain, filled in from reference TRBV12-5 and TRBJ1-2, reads DARVTQTPRHKVTEMGQEVTMRCQPILGHNTVFWYRQTMMQGLELLAYFRNRAPLDDSGMPKDRFSAEMPDATLATLKIQPSEPRDSAVYFCASGSGTNYGYTFGSGTRLTVV.

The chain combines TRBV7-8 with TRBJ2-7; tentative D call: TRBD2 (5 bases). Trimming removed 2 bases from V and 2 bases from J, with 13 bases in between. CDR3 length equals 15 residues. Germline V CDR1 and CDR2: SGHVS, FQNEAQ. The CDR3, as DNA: TGTGCCAGCAGCTTAAGGTCGGCGGAGGCCTACGAGCAGTACTTC. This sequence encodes CASSLRSAEAYEQYF.

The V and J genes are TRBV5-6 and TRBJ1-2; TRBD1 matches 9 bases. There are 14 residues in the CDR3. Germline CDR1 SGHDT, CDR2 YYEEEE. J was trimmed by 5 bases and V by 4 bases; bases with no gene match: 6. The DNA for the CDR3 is TGTGCCAGCAGCCCACAGGGGGCGTTATATGGCTACACCTTC. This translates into CASSPQGALYGYTF.

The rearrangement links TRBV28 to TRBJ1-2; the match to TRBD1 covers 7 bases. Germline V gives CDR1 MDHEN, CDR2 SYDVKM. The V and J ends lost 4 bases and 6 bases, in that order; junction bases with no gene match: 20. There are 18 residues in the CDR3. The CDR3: CASSSRYRDSPSWNGYTF. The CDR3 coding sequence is TGTGCCAGCAGTTCCCGATACCGGGACAGTCCCAGTTGGAATGGCTACACCTTC.

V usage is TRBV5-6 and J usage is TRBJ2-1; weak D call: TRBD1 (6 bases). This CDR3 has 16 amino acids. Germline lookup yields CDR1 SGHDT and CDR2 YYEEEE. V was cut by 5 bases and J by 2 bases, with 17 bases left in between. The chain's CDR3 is CASSPPLYRAYNEQFF. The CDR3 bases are TGTGCCAGCAGTCCCCCTTTATACAGGGCCTACAATGAGCAGTTCTTC. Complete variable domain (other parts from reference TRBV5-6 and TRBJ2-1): DAGVTQSPTHLIKTRGQQVTLRCSPKSGHDTVSWYQQALGQGPQFIFQYYEEEERQRGNFPDRFSGHQFPNYSSELNVNALLLGDSALYLCASSPPLYRAYNEQFFGPGTRLTVL.

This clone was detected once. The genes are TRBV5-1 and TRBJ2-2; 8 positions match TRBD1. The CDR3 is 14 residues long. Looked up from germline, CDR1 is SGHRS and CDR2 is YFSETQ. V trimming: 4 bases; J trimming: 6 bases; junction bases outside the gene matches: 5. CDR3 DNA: TGCGCCAGCAGCGGACAGGGTGGTGCCGGGGAGCTGTTTTTT. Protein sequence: CASSGQGGAGELFF. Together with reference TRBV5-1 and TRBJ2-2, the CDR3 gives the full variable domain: KAGVTQTPRYLIKTRGQQVTLSCSPISGHRSVSWYQQTPGQGLQFLFEYFSETQRNKGNFPGRFSGRQFSNSRSEMNVSTLELGDSALYLCASSGQGGAGELFFGEGSRLTVL.

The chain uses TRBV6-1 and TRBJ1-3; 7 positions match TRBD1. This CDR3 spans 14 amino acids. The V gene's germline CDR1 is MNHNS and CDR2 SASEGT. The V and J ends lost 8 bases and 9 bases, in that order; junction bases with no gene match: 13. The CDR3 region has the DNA TGTGCCAGCTCTTCTGAGGGGGCCCCAGGCACCATATATTTT. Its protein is CASSSEGAPGTIYF.

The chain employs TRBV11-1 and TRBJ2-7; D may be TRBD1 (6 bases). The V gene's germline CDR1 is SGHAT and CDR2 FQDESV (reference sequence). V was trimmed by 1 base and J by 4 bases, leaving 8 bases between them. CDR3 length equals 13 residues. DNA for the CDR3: TGTGCCAGCAGCTTAGGGACAGATTACGAGCAGTACTTC. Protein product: CASSLGTDYEQYF.

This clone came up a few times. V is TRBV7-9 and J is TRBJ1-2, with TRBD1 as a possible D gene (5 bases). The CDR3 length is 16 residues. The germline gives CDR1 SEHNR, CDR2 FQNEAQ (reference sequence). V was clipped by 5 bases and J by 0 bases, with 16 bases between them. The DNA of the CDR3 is TGTGCCAGCAGCCCCGGAGCAGGGACCTCTAACTATGGCTACACCTTC. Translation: CASSPGAGTSNYGYTF.

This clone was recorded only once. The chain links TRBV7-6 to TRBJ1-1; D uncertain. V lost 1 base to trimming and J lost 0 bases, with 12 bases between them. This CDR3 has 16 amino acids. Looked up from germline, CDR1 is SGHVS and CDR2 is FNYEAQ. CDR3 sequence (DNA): TGTGCCAGCAGCTTAGAGGTGGGCAGCATGAACACTGAAGCTTTCTTT. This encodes CASSLEVGSMNTEAFF.

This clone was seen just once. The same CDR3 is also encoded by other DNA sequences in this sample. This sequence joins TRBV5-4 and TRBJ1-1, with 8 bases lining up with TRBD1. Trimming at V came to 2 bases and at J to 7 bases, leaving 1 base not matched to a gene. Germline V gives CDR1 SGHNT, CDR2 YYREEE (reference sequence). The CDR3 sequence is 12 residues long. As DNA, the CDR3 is TGTGCCAGCAGCTTAGGGACAGGTGAAGCTTTCTTT. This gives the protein CASSLGTGEAFF. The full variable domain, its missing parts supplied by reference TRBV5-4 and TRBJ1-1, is ETGVTQSPTHLIKTRGQQVTLRCSSQSGHNTVSWYQQALGQGPQFIFQYYREEENGRGNFPPRFSGLQFPNYSSELNVNALELDDSALYLCASSLGTGEAFFGQGTRLTVV.

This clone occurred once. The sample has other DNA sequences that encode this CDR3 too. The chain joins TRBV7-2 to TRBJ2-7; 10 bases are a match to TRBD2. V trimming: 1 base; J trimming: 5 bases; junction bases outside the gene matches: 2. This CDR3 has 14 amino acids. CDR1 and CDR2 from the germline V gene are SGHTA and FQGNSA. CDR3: CASSLGLAGDEQYF. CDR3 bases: TGTGCCAGCAGCTTAGGCCTAGCGGGGGACGAGCAGTACTTC.

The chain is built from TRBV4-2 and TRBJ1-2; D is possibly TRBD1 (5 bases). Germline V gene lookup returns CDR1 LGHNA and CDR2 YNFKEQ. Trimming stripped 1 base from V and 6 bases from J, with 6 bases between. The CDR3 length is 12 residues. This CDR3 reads CASSQAGDGYTF. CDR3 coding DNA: TGTGCCAGCAGCCAAGCGGGGGATGGCTACACCTTC.

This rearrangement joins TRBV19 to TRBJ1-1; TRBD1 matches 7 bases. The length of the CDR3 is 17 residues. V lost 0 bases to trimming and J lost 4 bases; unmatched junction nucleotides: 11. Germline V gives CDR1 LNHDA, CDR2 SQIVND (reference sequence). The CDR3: CASSIDREGAQVTEAFF. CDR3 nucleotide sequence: TGTGCCAGTAGTATAGATAGAGAGGGGGCGCAGGTCACTGAAGCTTTCTTT.

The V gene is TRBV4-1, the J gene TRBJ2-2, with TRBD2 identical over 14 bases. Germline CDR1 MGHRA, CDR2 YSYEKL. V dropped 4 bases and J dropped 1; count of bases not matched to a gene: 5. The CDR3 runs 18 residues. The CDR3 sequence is CASSLGTSGSKNTGELFF. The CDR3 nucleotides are TGCGCCAGCAGCCTCGGGACTAGCGGGAGTAAGAACACCGGGGAGCTGTTTTTT.

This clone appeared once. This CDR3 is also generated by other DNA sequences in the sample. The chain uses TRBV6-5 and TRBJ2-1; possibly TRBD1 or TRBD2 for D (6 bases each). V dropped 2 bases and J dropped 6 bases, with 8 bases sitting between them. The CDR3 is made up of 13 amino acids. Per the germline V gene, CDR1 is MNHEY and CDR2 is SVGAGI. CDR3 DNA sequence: TGTGCCAGCAGTTACGGGGGGCGCAATGAGCAGTTCTTC. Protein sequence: CASSYGGRNEQFF.

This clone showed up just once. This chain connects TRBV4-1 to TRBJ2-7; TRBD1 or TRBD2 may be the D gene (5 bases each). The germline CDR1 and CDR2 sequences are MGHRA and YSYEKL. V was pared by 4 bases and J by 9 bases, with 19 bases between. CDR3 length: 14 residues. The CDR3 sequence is CASSPRRETCGQYF. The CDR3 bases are TGCGCCAGCAGCCCTCGCAGGGAGACCTGCGGGCAGTACTTC.